These 6 T cell receptor beta chains were all obtained from the same sample, sequenced in a study of blood T cells in healthy people across ages. For the second PCR, which ran for 7 to 11 cycles, a sample-barcoded 5' primer and a J-beta primer mix were used. TCRdb reprocessed the 5' RACE reads with MiXCR, giving one entry per CDR3 protein. The table lists more than 650,000 distinct CDR3 sequences, roughly 24% of them singletons, with 3% in the top ten. In addition, the sample was reused for a study of T cells of mothers and their children.

The sample consisted of blood. Receptors were obtained from a boy younger than 18 in good health.

V and J are TRBV5-1 and TRBJ2-3; 8 bases fit TRBD1. Germline-derived CDR1 and CDR2 are SGHRS and YFSETQ. This CDR3 spans 16 amino acids. After removal of 0 bases from V and 0 bases from J, the junction contained 3 bases not matched to a gene. CDR3 residues: CASSLARDRSTDTQYF. For the CDR3, the DNA is TGCGCCAGCAGCTTGGCCCGGGACAGGAGCACAGATACGCAGTATTTT.

This clonotype turned up a few times. The chain has TRBV18 and TRBJ2-2, with D possibly TRBD2 on 6 matching bases. CDR1 and CDR2 (germline): KGHSH, LQKENI. This CDR3 has 17 residues. Trimming stripped 6 bases from V and 5 bases from J, with 22 bases between. CDR3 residues: CASSPIPAGPRTGELFF. For the CDR3, the DNA is TGTGCCAGCTCCCCGATACCGGCGGGACCGAGGACCGGGGAGCTGTTTTTT.

For this clonotype: A read error may account for a junction end that differs from germline. The rearrangement links TRBV12-3 or TRBV12-4 to TRBJ2-5; 8 bases line up with TRBD2. This CDR3 region has 14 residues. CDR3 loop: CASSLQAGGEAQYF. CDR3 nucleotides: TGTGCCAGCAGTTTACAGGCGGGAGGAGAGGCCCAGTACTTC.

The chain has TRBV28 and TRBJ2-2; TRBD2 matches at 7 bases. Per the germline V gene, CDR1 is MDHEN and CDR2 is SYDVKM. The V and J ends lost 5 bases and 0 bases, in that order; junction bases with no gene match: 6. This CDR3 has 16 residues. Here the CDR3 DNA reads TGTGCCAGCAGTCGGGGGGACTTCGCGAACACCGGGGAGCTGTTTTTT. Amino acids: CASSRGDFANTGELFF.

This chain links TRBV20-1 with TRBJ2-7, with 7 bases matching TRBD2. Trimming removed 5 bases from V and 3 bases from J; junction bases left unmatched: 4. Germline CDR1 and CDR2: DFQATT and SNEGSKA (reference sequence). The CDR3 sequence is 12 residues long. Here the CDR3 reads CSALPGGYEQYF. For the CDR3, the DNA is TGCAGTGCTCTCCCGGGGGGCTACGAGCAGTACTTC.

This clonotype has just a few counts. This chain connects TRBV11-2 to TRBJ1-2; D is unclear. The length of the CDR3 is 15 residues. Germline CDR1 is SGHAT and CDR2 is FQNNGV. V was cut by 0 bases and J by 2 bases, with 10 bases left in between. The CDR3: CASSLEAAKNYGYTF. The DNA of the CDR3 is TGTGCCAGCAGCTTAGAAGCAGCGAAGAACTATGGCTACACCTTC.